A single sample is the source of the 10 T cell receptor beta chains below, sequenced in a study of shared clonotypes between healthy human individuals. Method: immunoSEQ multiplex PCR; TCRdb's copy keeps in-frame clones and lacks some. The table lists 850,000 to 1,100,000 clones, 70% to 85% of them singletons. The sequencing input was memory CD4+ T cells from PBMCs. Subset in this sample: CD45RA-negative fraction. Receptors originate from a man aged 18 to 29 in good health. Some clones in this sample may be carry-over from other donors' samples.

The chain joins TRBV15 to TRBJ2-5, with D possibly being TRBD1 or TRBD2 (7 bases each). With 5 bases removed from V and 0 bases from J, the gap between germline ends came to 13 bases. The length of the CDR3 is 15 residues. The germline CDR1 and CDR2 sequences are LNHNV and YYDKDF (reference sequence). CDR3 amino acids: CATSQGGVYQETQYF. CDR3 coding DNA: TGTGCCACCAGCCAGGGGGGGGTATACCAAGAGACCCAGTACTTC. The variable domain in full, with the rest retrieved from reference TRBV15 and TRBJ2-5, is DAMVIQNPRYQVTQFGKPVTLSCSQTLNHNVMYWYQQKSSQAPKLLFHYYDKDFNNEADTPDNFQSRRPNTSFCFLDIRSPGLGDTAMYLCATSQGGVYQETQYFGPGTRLLVL.

The genes are TRBV6-5 and TRBJ1-1, with D perhaps TRBD1 (5 bases). This CDR3 region has 15 residues. Germline V gives CDR1 MNHEY, CDR2 SVGAGI. The V end lost 7 bases, the J end lost 5 bases, and 20 bases lay between the germline ends. The CDR3 protein is CASTPAGGVETEAFF. Written as DNA, the CDR3 is TGTGCCAGCACCCCGGCGGGGGGGGTGGAAACTGAAGCTTTCTTT.

The chain is built from TRBV10-2 and TRBJ2-4, with 15 nucleotides matching TRBD2. CDR3 size: 18 residues. The V and J ends lost 6 bases and 8 bases, in that order; junction bases with no gene match: 14. Germline loops: CDR1 WSHSY, CDR2 SAAADI. CDR3 DNA sequence: TGCGCCAGCAGCGGGCCCCTGAGGACTAGCGGGAGGGGGGACATTCAGTACTTC. As protein: CASSGPLRTSGRGDIQYF.

Details on this clone: The same CDR3 is also encoded by other DNA sequences in this sample. The V call is TRBV5-1, the J call TRBJ2-7; possible D gene TRBD1, 6 bases. The CDR3 runs 13 residues. CDR1 and CDR2 from the germline V gene are SGHRS and YFSETQ. Deletions cut 4 bases from V and 1 base from J, with 9 bases between. This chain's CDR3 is CASSVQGSYEQYF. CDR3 DNA sequence: TGCGCCAGCAGCGTGCAGGGGTCCTACGAGCAGTACTTC.

The gene calls are TRBV28 and TRBJ1-3; D is perhaps TRBD1 (5 bases). This CDR3 has 17 amino acids. Trimming took off 3 bases at V and 0 bases at J, with 15 bases between the two ends. Germline V gene sequence: CDR1 MDHEN, CDR2 SYDVKM. CDR3 residues: CASSFSHPGPSGNTIYF. CDR3 DNA: TGTGCCAGCAGTTTTTCCCACCCGGGGCCCTCTGGAAACACCATATATTTT.

This clone has ten or more counts. The chain recombines TRBV30 with TRBJ1-6, with 9 bases that match TRBD1. CDR3 size: 13 residues. The germline V gene encodes CDR1 GTSNPN and CDR2 SVGIG (reference sequence). V was clipped by 1 base and J by 9 bases; unmatched bases: 1. Written as DNA, the CDR3 is TGTGCCTGGAGTGAGGACAGGGGTTCACCCCTCCACTTT. This codes for CAWSEDRGSPLHF.

This rearrangement joins TRBV5-3 to TRBJ1-2; no firm D call. Being an ORF, TRBV5-3 has a function that is uncertain. V lost 6 bases, J lost 4 bases, and 19 bases lay in between. The CDR3 extends over 15 amino acids. The CDR3 is CARIASVRLSYGYTF. CDR3 nucleotide sequence: TGTGCCAGAATCGCGTCCGTAAGGCTGAGCTATGGCTACACCTTC.

J is TRBJ2-7 and V is TRBV5-4, with D perhaps matching TRBD1 (6 bases). The V gene's germline CDR1 is SGHNT and CDR2 YYREEE (reference sequence). The CDR3 totals 13 residues. Deletions cut 1 base from V and 6 bases from J, with 11 bases between. The CDR3 bases are TGTGCCAGCAGCTTGATGGGGGCCTCCGAGCAGTACTTC. Protein product: CASSLMGASEQYF.

The chain employs TRBV29-1 and TRBJ2-7, with D perhaps being TRBD1 or TRBD2 (5 bases each). V lost 3 bases to trimming and J lost 2 bases, with 11 bases between them. Germline V gene sequence: CDR1 SQVTM, CDR2 ANQGSEA. The length of the CDR3 is 13 residues. CDR3 in amino acids: CSVDGRGPYEQYF. The CDR3, as DNA: TGCAGCGTTGATGGTCGGGGCCCCTACGAGCAGTACTTC.

V is TRBV28 and J is TRBJ1-5; tentative D call: TRBD1 (6 bases). The ends were cut back, 2 bases at V and 5 bases at J, with 16 bases in the middle. The CDR3 sequence is 16 residues long. From germline, CDR1 is MDHEN and CDR2 SYDVKM. CDR3: CASSLEAGAGDQPQHF. CDR3 nucleotide sequence: TGTGCCAGCAGTTTAGAGGCGGGGGCTGGGGATCAGCCCCAGCATTTT.